This is a list of T cell receptor beta chains from one sample in a study of blood T cell repertoires in COVID-19. Assay: immunoSEQ multiplex PCR; the TCRdb copy retains only in-frame clones and omits some. The sample includes around 310,000 clones, around nine tenths of them seen just once. The sequenced sample was PBMCs or T cells enriched from blood (not recorded which). These receptors originate from a woman aged 30 to 39 who had recovered from COVID-19. Each CDR3 is given with its conserved first and last residue. Each record gives: V gene, D gene, clone size, CDR3 protein. The D gene is left open where the match is weak. Expanded clones get a size class; other rows say once, few or many, or leave the size out.

>TRBV6-5|NA|NA
CASSSVGSAGAFF
>TRBV7-9|NA|few
CASSLARNEQFF
>TRBV30|TRBD1|NA
CAWSSSTGQEKLFF
>TRBV28|NA|NA
CASSFLGETPLHF
>TRBV6-5|TRBD2|once
CASSLLAGTSYEQYF
>TRBV29-1|TRBD2|once
CSVWKREGLDEQFF
>TRBV12-2|NA|NA
CASRSRTGGLSSGNQPQHF
>TRBV27|TRBD1|NA
CASKWATQGVEAFF
>TRBV11-2|NA|NA
CASSFSQGSYEQYF
>TRBV11-2|NA|NA
CASSLGGGVYEQYF
>TRBV4-3|TRBD2|once
CASSQEPGRAGEQFF
>TRBV7-9|NA|NA
CASSLVSQAQTVGNTIYF
>TRBV3-1/TRBV3-2|NA|NA
CASSQSRYGQPQHF